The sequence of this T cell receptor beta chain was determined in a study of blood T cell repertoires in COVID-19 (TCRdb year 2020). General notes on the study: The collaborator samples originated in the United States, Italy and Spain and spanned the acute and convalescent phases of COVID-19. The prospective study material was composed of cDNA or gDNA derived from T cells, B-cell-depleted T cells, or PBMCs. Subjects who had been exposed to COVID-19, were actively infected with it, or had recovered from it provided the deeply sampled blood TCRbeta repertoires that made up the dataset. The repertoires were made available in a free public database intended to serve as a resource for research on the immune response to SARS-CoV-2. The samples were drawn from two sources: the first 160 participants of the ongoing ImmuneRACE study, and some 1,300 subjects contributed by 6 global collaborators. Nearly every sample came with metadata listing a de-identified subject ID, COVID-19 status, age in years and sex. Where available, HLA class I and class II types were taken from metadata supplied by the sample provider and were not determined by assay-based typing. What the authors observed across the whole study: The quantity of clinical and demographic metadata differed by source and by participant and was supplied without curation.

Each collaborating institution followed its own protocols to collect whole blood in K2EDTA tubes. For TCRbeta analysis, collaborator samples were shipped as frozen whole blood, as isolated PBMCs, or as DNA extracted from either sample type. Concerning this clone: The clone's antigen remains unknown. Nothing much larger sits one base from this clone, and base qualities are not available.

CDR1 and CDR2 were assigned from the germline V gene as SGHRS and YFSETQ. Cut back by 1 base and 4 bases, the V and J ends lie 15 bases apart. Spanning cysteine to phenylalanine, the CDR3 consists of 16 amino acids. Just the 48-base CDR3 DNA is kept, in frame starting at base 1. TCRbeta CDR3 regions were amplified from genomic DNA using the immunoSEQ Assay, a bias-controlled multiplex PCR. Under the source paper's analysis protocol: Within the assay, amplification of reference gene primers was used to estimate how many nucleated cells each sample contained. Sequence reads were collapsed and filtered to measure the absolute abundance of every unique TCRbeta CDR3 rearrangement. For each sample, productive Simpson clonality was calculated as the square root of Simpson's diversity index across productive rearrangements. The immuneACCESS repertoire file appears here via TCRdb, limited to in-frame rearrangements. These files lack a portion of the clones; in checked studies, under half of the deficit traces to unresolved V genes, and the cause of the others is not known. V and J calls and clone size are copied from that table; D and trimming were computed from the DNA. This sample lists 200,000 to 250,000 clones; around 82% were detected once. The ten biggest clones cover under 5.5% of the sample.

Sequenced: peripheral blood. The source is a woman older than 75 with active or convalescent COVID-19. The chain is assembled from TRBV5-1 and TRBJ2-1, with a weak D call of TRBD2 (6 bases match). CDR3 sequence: CASSLKTGDRYNEQFF. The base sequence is TGCGCCAGCAGCTTGAAGACGGGAGACCGGTACAATGAGCAGTTCTTC. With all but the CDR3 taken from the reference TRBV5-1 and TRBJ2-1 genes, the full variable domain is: KAGVTQTPRYLIKTRGQQVTLSCSPISGHRSVSWYQQTPGQGLQFLFEYFSETQRNKGNFPGRFSGRQFSNSRSEMNVSTLELGDSALYLCASSLKTGDRYNEQFFGPGTRLTVL.